This T cell receptor beta chain was obtained from a study of shared clonotypes between healthy human individuals. Whole-study results and caveats: The rarefaction results pointed to incomplete sorted-subset sequencing despite large depth. Expectations were that clonotype sharing among donors would be affected by sequencing depth.

Division of CD4+ cells produced a CD45RA+ naive subset and a CD45RA-negative memory subset. Note on this clone: Its antigen is unknown.

Here immunoSEQ multiplex PCR was the method, and the copy in TCRdb shows in-frame clones only, minus some. The table lists about 710,000 clones, over 55% of them singletons, with about 1.8% in the top ten. Specimen: memory CD4+ T cells sorted from blood. Subset given: CD45RA-negative fraction. The receptor's source is a woman aged 30 to 39 in good health.

The CDR3 sequence is CASSFGLAGGLGYNEQFF. CDR3 bases: TGTGCCAGCAGCTTCGGACTAGCGGGAGGGTTAGGCTACAATGAGCAGTTCTTC. The chain carries TRBV5-4 and TRBJ2-1; the match to TRBD2 covers 15 bases. The V gene's germline CDR1 is SGHNT and CDR2 YYREEE (reference sequence). V lost 2 bases and J lost 3; bases outside the gene matches: 6. The CDR3 length is 18 residues.